This TCR beta chain was documented in a study of cytomegalovirus exposure and HLA in healthy donors. Overall study: The same platform was used for the 110 or so validation repertoires as for the approximately 720 first-cohort repertoires, as reported in a later analysis.

The validation cohort, a group of over a hundred subjects, included the donors and was separate from the roughly 670-subject first cohort. The germline V gene encodes CDR1 MNHNY and CDR2 SVGAGI (reference sequence). The CDR3 loop spans 13 amino acids. Deletions cut 2 bases from V and 6 bases from J, with 10 bases between. The assay was immunoSEQ multiplex PCR, and TCRdb's table has in-frame clones only and misses some. This table has hundreds of thousands of clones, about 90% appearing once. Comments on this clone: Its specificity is not known.

General study points: Cytomegalovirus association was listed for around 170 TCR beta chains. Cytomegalovirus status, reportedly, was diagnosed with high specificity and sensitivity by the classifier.

Material for sequencing was PBMCs. The receptor comes from a man between 18 and 29 years old in good health and CMV-seropositive. The chain links TRBV6-6 to TRBJ2-5; TRBD1 might be the D (6 bases). The CDR3 nucleotides read TGTGCCAGCAGTTACGACAGGAGCCAGACCCAGTACTTC. Protein product: CASSYDRSQTQYF.